A single sample is the source of the 11 T cell receptor beta chains below, sequenced in a study of shared clonotypes between healthy human individuals. Generated by immunoSEQ multiplex PCR, the TCRdb table keeps only in-frame clones and is missing some. Of around 300,000 clones listed, roughly 91% were seen once; the top ten hold roughly 17%. The sequenced sample was memory CD8+ T cells sorted from blood. Subset of the sample: CD45RO+ cells pooled with CCR7-negative TemRA cells. The receptor source for this set is a young man in good health.

This chain uses TRBV9 with TRBJ2-7, with 12 bases identical to TRBD2. Trimming at V came to 4 bases and at J to 0 bases, leaving 5 bases not matched to a gene. Per the germline V gene, CDR1 is SGDLS and CDR2 is YYNGEE. The CDR3 spans 16 residues. CDR3: CASSRGLAGHSYEQYF. For the CDR3, the DNA is TGTGCCAGCAGCCGCGGACTAGCGGGGCACTCCTACGAGCAGTACTTC.

V and J are TRBV6-5 and TRBJ1-2; D ambiguous. Germline V gene data show CDR1 as MNHEY and CDR2 as SVGAGI. Between the trimmed V and J ends, which lost 0 bases and 4 bases, there was a span of 9 bases. The CDR3 is 14 amino acids. CDR3 coding DNA: TGTGCCAGCAGTTACTCCCCAGAGAGCTATGGCTACACCTTC. As protein: CASSYSPESYGYTF.

The chain joins TRBV14 to TRBJ1-4, with D uncertain. The germline CDR1 and CDR2 sequences are SGHDN and FVKESK. The CDR3 runs to 13 residues. The V gene lost 1 base and the J gene lost 4 bases, with 4 bases spanning the gap. The CDR3 DNA reads TGTGCCAGCAGCCAAGGAGTTAATGAAAAACTGTTTTTT. Its translation: CASSQGVNEKLFF.

The rearrangement joins TRBV5-6 to TRBJ2-3; 10 nucleotides agree with TRBD1. With V trimmed by 4 bases and J by 3 bases, 5 bases remained unmatched. There are 15 residues in the CDR3. Germline V gene lookup returns CDR1 SGHDT and CDR2 YYEEEE. The CDR3 reads CASSPQGQGTDTQYF. The CDR3 DNA sequence: TGTGCCAGCAGCCCTCAGGGACAGGGGACAGATACGCAGTATTTT.

J is TRBJ2-7 and V is TRBV6-6; TRBD1 aligns across 9 bases. The CDR3 has 14 amino acids. The V gene end was trimmed by 2 bases and the J gene end by 2 bases; junction bases not matched to a gene: 1. Germline V gene lookup returns CDR1 MNHNY and CDR2 SVGAGI (reference sequence). CDR3 protein: CASSYGDRAYEQYF. CDR3 DNA sequence: TGTGCCAGCAGTTACGGGGACAGGGCCTACGAGCAGTACTTC.

Ten or more counts support this clone. The same CDR3 can be traced to other DNA sequences in this sample. The chain joins TRBV5-6 to TRBJ2-7; 13 bases line up with TRBD2. The CDR3 totals 15 residues. Trimming took 0 bases from V and 3 from J; bases not matched to a gene: 0. Germline-derived CDR1 and CDR2 are SGHDT and YYEEEE. Here the CDR3 reads CASSLGLAGGYEQYF. CDR3 nucleotides: TGTGCCAGCAGCTTGGGACTAGCGGGGGGCTACGAGCAGTACTTC.

The chain employs TRBV28 and TRBJ2-2; D unclear. V was cut by 5 bases and J by 1 base, with 8 bases left in between. The CDR3 sequence is 14 residues long. CDR1 is MDHEN and CDR2 is SYDVKM in the germline V gene. This CDR3 is CASSRRQNTGELFF. In DNA, the CDR3 is TGTGCCAGCAGTCGTAGACAGAACACCGGGGAGCTGTTTTTT.

The V call is TRBV19, the J call TRBJ2-1; 10 nucleotides match TRBD1. V trimming: 11 bases; J trimming: 7 bases; junction bases outside the gene matches: 8. Germline lookup yields CDR1 LNHDA and CDR2 SQIVND (reference sequence). The CDR3 length is 13 residues. CDR3 residues: CAGGTGVGNEQFF. CDR3 nucleotide sequence: TGTGCCGGAGGGACAGGGGTGGGAAATGAGCAGTTCTTC. The full variable domain, its missing parts supplied by reference TRBV19 and TRBJ2-1, is DGGITQSPKYLFRKEGQNVTLSCEQNLNHDAMYWYRQDPGQGLRLIYYSQIVNDFQKGDIAEGYSVSREKKESFPLTVTSAQKNPTAFYLCAGGTGVGNEQFFGPGTRLTVL.

This clone was found a few times. The chain carries TRBV11-2 and TRBJ2-1, with 11 bases lining up with TRBD2. V lost 2 bases, J lost 6 bases, and 3 bases stayed unmatched. Germline assignment: CDR1 SGHAT and CDR2 FQNNGV. This CDR3 region has 15 residues. The CDR3 DNA reads TGTGCCAGCAGCTTACCTAGCGGGGGGATCAATGAGCAGTTCTTC. Its protein product is CASSLPSGGINEQFF.

The J gene is TRBJ1-5, the V gene TRBV6-1, with D possibly TRBD1 on 5 matching bases. Germline CDR1 is MNHNS and CDR2 is SASEGT. This CDR3 has 13 residues. The CDR3 DNA reads as TGTGCTGCCACGCGGGACGGCAATCAGCCCCAGCATTTT. It yields the protein CAATRDGNQPQHF.

The rearrangement links TRBV4-3 to TRBJ2-7; 7 bases map to TRBD2. This CDR3 region has 15 residues. Trimming removed 1 base from V and 1 base from J; junction bases left unmatched: 4. CDR1 LGHNA and CDR2 YSLEER come from the germline V gene. The CDR3 loop reads CASSQVLAESYEQYF. The CDR3 bases are TGCGCCAGCAGCCAAGTCCTAGCGGAATCCTACGAGCAGTACTTC.